This T cell receptor (beta chain) is drawn from a study of blood T cell repertoires in COVID-19. TCRdb's table, derived via immunoSEQ multiplex PCR, lists solely in-frame clones and lacks some. The sample lists around 140,000 clones, about 87% occurring once. Assignments of participants to cohorts depended upon their own reported clinical history. This clone was recorded a few times. The receptor comes from a man aged 55-75 years who had recovered from COVID-19. Sequenced input: PBMCs or T cells enriched from blood (not recorded which).

The CDR3 loop is CASSPGLRASGIRPGELFF. DNA for the CDR3: TGTGCCAGCAGCCCCGGCCTCAGGGCTAGCGGGATTAGACCCGGGGAGCTGTTTTTT. The genes are TRBV5-6 and TRBJ2-2; 9 positions match TRBD2. V shed 4 bases, J shed 6 bases, and the junction held 19 bases outside the gene matches. In germline, CDR1 is SGHDT, CDR2 YYEEEE. There are 19 residues in the CDR3.